These 22 T cell receptor beta chains came from one sample sequenced in a study of human T cells and chemical hapten exposure. In TCRdb, the RACE reads were re-called with MiXCR into one record per CDR3 protein. The profile shows 380,000 or so distinct CDR3 sequences, nearly 5% of them singletons. Time point reported: patch test 1, 2 weeks after DPC sensitization. Treatment given: therapeutic diphenylcyclopropenone sensitization with weekly scalp DPC. The source was whole blood, collected in connection with sensitization to the hapten diphenylcyclopropenone (DPC). The receptors were gathered from a woman between 50 and 59 years old with alopecia areata. Some clones in this sample may be carry-over from other donors' samples.

The chain combines TRBV12-3 or TRBV12-4 with TRBJ2-4, with D unresolved. This CDR3 comprises 14 residues. V lost 1 base and J lost 0, with 4 bases in between. CDR3 sequence reads: CASSLDLAKNIQYF. CDR3 nucleotide sequence: TGTGCCAGCAGTTTAGACCTAGCCAAAAACATTCAGTACTTC.

The chain recombines TRBV6-5 with TRBJ1-3; no definite D call. The CDR3 totals 13 residues. The germline V and J ends were trimmed by 6 bases and 0 bases, with 6 bases remaining between them. CDR1 MNHEY and CDR2 SVGAGI come from the germline V gene. Here the CDR3 DNA reads TGTGCCAGCAGCCGGGACTCTGGAAACACCATATATTTT. Translating it yields CASSRDSGNTIYF.

V and J are TRBV6-1 and TRBJ1-2; D is perhaps TRBD1 (5 bases). CDR1 is MNHNS, CDR2 SASEGT, per germline. CDR3 size: 15 residues. Trimming stripped 7 bases from V and 4 bases from J, with 19 bases between. CDR3 in DNA: TGTGCCAGCATGTCCGACGGGGGTGATCGCTATGGCTACACCTTC. Protein sequence: CASMSDGGDRYGYTF.

This chain uses TRBV6-6 with TRBJ1-5, with a tentative D call TRBD1 (5 bases). CDR3 size: 14 residues. Trimming stripped 5 bases from V and 3 bases from J, with 11 bases between. Germline lookup yields CDR1 MNHNY and CDR2 SVGAGI (reference sequence). The CDR3 nucleotides are TGTGCCAGCAGTGATGCAGGGATCAATCAGCCCCAGCATTTT. Amino acids: CASSDAGINQPQHF.

This chain joins TRBV12-3 or TRBV12-4 and TRBJ2-7; 11 positions agree with TRBD2. The CDR3 has 16 amino acids. The ends lost 5 bases at V and 4 bases at J; junction bases unmatched: 10. The CDR3 nucleotides are TGTGCCAGCAGTGGGGCCTCCACTAGCGGGGGATACGAGCAGTACTTC. As protein: CASSGASTSGGYEQYF.

This clonotype came up many times. This chain links TRBV6-2 or TRBV6-3 with TRBJ2-7, with a tentative D call TRBD2 (5 bases). From germline, CDR1 is MNHEY and CDR2 SVGEGT. The CDR3 is made up of 13 amino acids. Trimming removed 8 bases from V and 5 bases from J, with 16 bases in between. CDR3 protein: CASAPLGNNEQYF. In DNA, the CDR3 is TGTGCCAGCGCACCGCTCGGGAACAACGAGCAGTACTTC.

The chain combines TRBV9 with TRBJ2-2; 7 nucleotides match TRBD1. The V segment lost 4 bases and the J segment 5 bases; nucleotides outside the gene matches: 8. The CDR3 contains 15 residues. The germline CDR1 and CDR2 sequences are SGDLS and YYNGEE. Written as DNA, the CDR3 is TGTGCCAGCAGCCCACGACAGGGATGGACCGGGGAGCTGTTTTTT. Protein sequence: CASSPRQGWTGELFF.

This clonotype was detected many times. J is TRBJ1-1 and V is TRBV12-5; D may be TRBD1 (6 bases). V shed 3 bases and J shed 5 bases, with 10 bases lying between them. CDR1 and CDR2 from the germline V gene are LGHNT and FRNRAP. This CDR3 is built from 13 residues. CDR3 loop: CASGFSGDTEAFF. CDR3 coding DNA: TGTGCTAGTGGTTTTTCAGGGGATACTGAAGCTTTCTTT.

This clonotype occurred many times. This chain links TRBV6-6 with TRBJ1-5; maybe TRBD1 (6 bases). The CDR3 is 13 residues long. The germline CDR1 and CDR2 sequences are MNHNY and SVGAGI (reference sequence). With 5 bases removed from V and 5 bases from J, the gap between germline ends came to 10 bases. CDR3 protein: CASSTGKDQPQHF. The CDR3 nucleotides read TGTGCCAGCAGTACAGGGAAGGATCAGCCCCAGCATTTT.

This clonotype turned up a few times. The chain recombines TRBV20-1 with TRBJ2-3, with 13 bases fitting TRBD2. Germline assignment: CDR1 DFQATT and CDR2 SNEGSKA (reference sequence). CDR3 length: 17 amino acids. The V gene end was trimmed by 6 bases and the J gene end by 1 base; junction bases not matched to a gene: 10. The CDR3 is CSAGTSGKAQGTDTQYF. CDR3 nucleotides: TGCAGTGCCGGGACTAGCGGGAAGGCCCAAGGCACAGATACGCAGTATTTT.

This clonotype was seen many times. The chain carries TRBV27 and TRBJ1-2; D is possibly TRBD1 (5 bases). Germline lookup yields CDR1 MNHEY and CDR2 SMNVEV (reference sequence). The CDR3 consists of 13 residues. V lost 2 bases to trimming and J lost 4 bases, with 8 bases between them. The CDR3: CASSLRGTYGYTF. In nucleotides, the CDR3 is TGTGCCAGCAGTTTACGGGGGACCTATGGCTACACCTTC.

This clonotype occurred a few times. The CDR3 reads CASSFLKQGANYGYTF. CDR3 sequence (DNA): TGTGCCAGCAGTTTTTTAAAACAGGGAGCTAACTATGGCTACACCTTC. The gene calls are TRBV27 and TRBJ1-2, with a possible D match to TRBD1 (6 bases). The CDR3 sequence is 16 residues long. The V and J ends lost 3 bases and 0 bases respectively, with 14 bases between them. CDR1 MNHEY and CDR2 SMNVEV come from the germline V gene (reference sequence).

This clonotype was seen at least ten times. The chain links TRBV3-1 to TRBJ1-3; D perhaps matches TRBD1 (6 bases). The CDR3 is 14 residues long. Trimming pared 3 bases from V and 7 bases from J, leaving 13 bases between. The germline CDR1 and CDR2 sequences are LGHDT and YNNKEL (reference sequence). This CDR3 reads CASSQDSLRNTIYF. CDR3 nucleotide sequence: TGTGCCAGCAGCCAGGACAGTTTACGGAACACCATATATTTT. Drawing the rest from reference TRBV3-1 and TRBJ1-3, the complete variable domain is DTAVSQTPKYLVTQMGNDKSIKCEQNLGHDTMYWYKQDSKKFLKIMFSYNNKELIINETVPNRFSPKSPDKAHLNLHINSLELGDSAVYFCASSQDSLRNTIYFGEGSWLTVV.

This clonotype has a count of ten or more. The chain joins TRBV5-6 to TRBJ2-2; D is ambiguous. Germline CDR1 reads SGHDT; CDR2 reads YYEEEE. The V end was cut by 0 bases, the J end by 2 bases, with 5 bases between. This CDR3 comprises 14 residues. In DNA form, the CDR3 reads TGTGCCAGCAGCTTGGACAGCAACACCGGGGAGCTGTTTTTT. Protein product: CASSLDSNTGELFF.

This clonotype was counted ten times or more. The gene calls are TRBV3-1 and TRBJ1-2, with 8 bases fitting TRBD1. CDR1 LGHDT and CDR2 YNNKEL come from the germline V gene (reference sequence). J lost 7 bases, V lost 4 bases, and 11 bases had no gene match. The CDR3 loop spans 15 amino acids. The CDR3: CASSPQSTGEFGYTF. CDR3 sequence (DNA): TGTGCCAGCAGCCCTCAATCGACAGGGGAGTTTGGCTACACCTTC.

This clonotype showed up just a few times. The V and J genes are TRBV14 and TRBJ2-1, with D perhaps assigned TRBD1 or TRBD2 (5 bases each). Germline CDR1 is SGHDN and CDR2 is FVKESK. With 1 base removed from V and 10 bases from J, the gap between germline ends came to 14 bases. The CDR3 totals 14 residues. In DNA, the CDR3 is TGTGCCAGCAGCCAAGCGTTTAGGGGCGGGGAGCAGTTCTTC. Its translation is CASSQAFRGGEQFF. The entire variable domain, with the rest obtained from reference TRBV14 and TRBJ2-1, is as follows: EAGVTQFPSHSVIEKGQTVTLRCDPISGHDNLYWYRRVMGKEIKFLLHFVKESKQDESGMPNNRFLAERTGGTYSTLKVQPAELEDSGVYFCASSQAFRGGEQFFGPGTRLTVL.

This clonotype appeared many times. J is TRBJ1-2 and V is TRBV12-3 or TRBV12-4; D might be TRBD1 (5 bases). This CDR3 has 13 amino acids. V was shortened by 1 base and J by 6 bases, with 9 bases between the two germline ends. This CDR3 is CASSLGAGNGYTF. The CDR3 DNA sequence: TGTGCCAGCAGTTTAGGGGCAGGGAATGGCTACACCTTC.

This clonotype came up many times. The chain links TRBV9 to TRBJ2-5; 9 bases agree with TRBD1. V shed 3 bases and J 4 bases; nucleotides not matched to a gene: 4. Germline V gives CDR1 SGDLS, CDR2 YYNGEE. This CDR3 region has 14 residues. CDR3 nucleotides: TGTGCCAGCAGCGGACAGGGGGTAGGAGAGACCCAGTACTTC. Residues: CASSGQGVGETQYF.

This clonotype was found many times. The chain employs TRBV20-1 and TRBJ2-7; D is unresolved. Germline V CDR1 and CDR2: DFQATT, SNEGSKA (reference sequence). Trimming left V 6 bases short and J 5 bases short, with 11 bases between. The CDR3 has 11 residues. CDR3: CSANDFNEQYF. In DNA, the CDR3 is TGCAGTGCCAATGACTTTAACGAGCAGTACTTC.

This clonotype was observed many times. One end of the junction is discordant with germline, which a read error may explain. This chain joins TRBV5-1 and TRBJ2-3; no reliable D call. The length of the CDR3 is 13 residues. Germline V gives CDR1 SGHRS, CDR2 YFSETQ. The CDR3 loop reads CASSSPSTDTQYF. CDR3 nucleotides: TGTGCCAGCAGCTCCCCGAGCACAGATACGCAGTATTTT.

This clonotype was detected many times. V usage is TRBV30 and J usage is TRBJ1-6; no clear D. The germline gives CDR1 GTSNPN, CDR2 SVGIG (reference sequence). The V gene lost 2 bases and the J gene lost 8 bases, with 13 bases spanning the gap. The CDR3 sequence is 14 residues long. This chain's CDR3 is CAWSPPLTHSPLHF. CDR3 bases: TGTGCCTGGAGTCCACCACTGACTCATTCACCCCTCCACTTT.

The chain links TRBV30 to TRBJ2-7; tentatively, D is TRBD1 (6 bases). The germline gives CDR1 GTSNPN, CDR2 SVGIG (reference sequence). V was trimmed by 6 bases and J by 2 bases, leaving 11 bases between them. The CDR3 is 12 amino acids. The CDR3 loop is CACRDTTYEQYF. The CDR3 DNA is TGTGCCTGCCGGGACACCACCTACGAGCAGTACTTC. The variable domain in full, completed from reference TRBV30 and TRBJ2-7, reads SQTIHQWPATLVQPVGSPLSLECTVEGTSNPNLYWYRQAAGRGLQLLFYSVGIGQISSEVPQNLSASRPQDRQFILSSKKLLLSDSGFYLCACRDTTYEQYFGPGTRLTVT.